This T cell receptor (beta chain) is drawn from a study of blood T cell repertoires in COVID-19. Study-level background: The cDNA or gDNA used as material had been derived from T cells, B-cell-depleted T cells, or PBMCs.

Germline V gene lookup returns CDR1 SGHDN and CDR2 FVKESK. V dropped 4 bases and J dropped 8; count of bases not matched to a gene: 21. The CDR3 is 18 residues long. Clones were sequenced by immunoSEQ multiplex PCR, and TCRdb holds only the in-frame ones, with some missing. This table has around 150,000 clones, about nine tenths appearing once. The TCR sequence derives from a man in his late teens or twenties with acute or convalescent COVID-19. The source material was peripheral blood. The rearrangement uses TRBV14 and TRBJ1-2; TRBD1 aligns across 8 bases. CDR3 nucleotides: TGTGCCAGCAGCCTCAGAAAGCTGACAGGGGTCGACTACAAGGGCTACACCTTC. This gives the protein CASSLRKLTGVDYKGYTF.